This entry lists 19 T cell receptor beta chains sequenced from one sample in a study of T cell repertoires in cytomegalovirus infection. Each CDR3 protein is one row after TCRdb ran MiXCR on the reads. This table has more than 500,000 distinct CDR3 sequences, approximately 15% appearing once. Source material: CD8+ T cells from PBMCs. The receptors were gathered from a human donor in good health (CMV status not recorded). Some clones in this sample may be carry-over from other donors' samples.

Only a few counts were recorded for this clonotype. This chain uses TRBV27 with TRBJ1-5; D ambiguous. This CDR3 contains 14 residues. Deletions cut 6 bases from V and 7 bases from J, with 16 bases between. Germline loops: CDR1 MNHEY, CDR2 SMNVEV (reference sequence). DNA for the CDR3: TGTGCCAGCAGCAAGGCGGGCTTGGGGCAGCCCCAGCATTTT. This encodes CASSKAGLGQPQHF.

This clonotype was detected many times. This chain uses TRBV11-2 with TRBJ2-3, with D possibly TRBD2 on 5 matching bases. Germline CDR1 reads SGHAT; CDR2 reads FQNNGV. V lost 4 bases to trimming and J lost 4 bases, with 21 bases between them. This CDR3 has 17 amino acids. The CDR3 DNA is TGTGCCAGCAGCTCAGGAGGAACTAGATTCTCCGCAGATACGCAGTATTTT. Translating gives CASSSGGTRFSADTQYF.

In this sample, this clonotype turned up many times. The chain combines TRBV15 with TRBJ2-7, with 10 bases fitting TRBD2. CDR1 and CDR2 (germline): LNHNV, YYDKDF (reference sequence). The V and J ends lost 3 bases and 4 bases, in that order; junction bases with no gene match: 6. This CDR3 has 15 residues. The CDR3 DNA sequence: TGTGCCACCAGCAGGTCGAGCGGGAGGGTATACGAGCAGTACTTC. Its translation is CATSRSSGRVYEQYF.

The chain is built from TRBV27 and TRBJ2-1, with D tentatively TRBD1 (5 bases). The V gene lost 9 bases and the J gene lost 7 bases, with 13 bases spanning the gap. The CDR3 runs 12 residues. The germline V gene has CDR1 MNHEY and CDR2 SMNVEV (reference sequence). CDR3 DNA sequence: TGTGCCAGTTTCAGGGCCTCTAATGAGCAGTTCTTC. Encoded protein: CASFRASNEQFF.

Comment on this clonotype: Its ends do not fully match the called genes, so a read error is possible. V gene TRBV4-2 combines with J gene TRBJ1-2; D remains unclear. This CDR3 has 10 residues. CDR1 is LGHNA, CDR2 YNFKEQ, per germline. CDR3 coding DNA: TGTGCCAGCGGCGAAGGCTTTCGGAGCTTC. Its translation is CASGEGFRSF.

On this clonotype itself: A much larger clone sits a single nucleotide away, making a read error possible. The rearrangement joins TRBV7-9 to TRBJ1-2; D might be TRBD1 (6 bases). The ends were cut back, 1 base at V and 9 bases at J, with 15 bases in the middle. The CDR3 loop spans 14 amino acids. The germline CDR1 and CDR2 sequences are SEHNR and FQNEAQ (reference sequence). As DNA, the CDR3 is TGTGCCAGCAGCTTAGTGGGGGCGTCGGATTGCTACACCTTC. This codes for CASSLVGASDCYTF.

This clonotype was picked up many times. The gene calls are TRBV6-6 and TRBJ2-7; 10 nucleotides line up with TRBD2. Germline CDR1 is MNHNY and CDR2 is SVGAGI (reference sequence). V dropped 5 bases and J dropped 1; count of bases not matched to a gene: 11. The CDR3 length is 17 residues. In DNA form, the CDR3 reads TGTGCCAGCAGTGACGTCCTAGCGGGAGACATTTCCTACGAGCAGTACTTC. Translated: CASSDVLAGDISYEQYF.

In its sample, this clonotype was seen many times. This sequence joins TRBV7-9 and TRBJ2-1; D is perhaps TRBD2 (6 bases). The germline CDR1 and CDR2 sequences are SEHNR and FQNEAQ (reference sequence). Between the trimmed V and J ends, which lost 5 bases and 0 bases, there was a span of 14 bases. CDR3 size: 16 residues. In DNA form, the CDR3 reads TGTGCCAGCAGCACTACCCGACTAGGCTCCTACAATGAGCAGTTCTTC. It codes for CASSTTRLGSYNEQFF.

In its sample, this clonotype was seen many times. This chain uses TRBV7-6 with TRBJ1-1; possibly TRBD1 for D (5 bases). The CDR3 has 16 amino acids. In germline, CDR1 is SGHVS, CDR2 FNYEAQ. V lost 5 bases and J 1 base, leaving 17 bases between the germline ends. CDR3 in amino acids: CASSRQGLGSNTEAFF. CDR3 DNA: TGTGCCAGCAGCCGGCAGGGTCTCGGATCGAACACTGAAGCTTTCTTT.

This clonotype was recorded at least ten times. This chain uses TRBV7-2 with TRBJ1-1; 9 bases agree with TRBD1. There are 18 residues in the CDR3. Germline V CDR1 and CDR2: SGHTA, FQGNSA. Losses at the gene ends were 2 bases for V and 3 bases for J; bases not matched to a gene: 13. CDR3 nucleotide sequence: TGTGCCAGCAGCTTACGCCTCGCGACAGGGGGGTTTGACACTGAAGCTTTCTTT. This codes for CASSLRLATGGFDTEAFF.

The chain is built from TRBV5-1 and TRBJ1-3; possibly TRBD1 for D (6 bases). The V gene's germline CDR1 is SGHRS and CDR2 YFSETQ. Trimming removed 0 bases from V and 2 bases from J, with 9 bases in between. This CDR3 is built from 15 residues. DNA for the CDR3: TGCGCCAGCAGCTTGGTTTGGGGGCCTGGAAACACCATATATTTT. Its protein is CASSLVWGPGNTIYF.

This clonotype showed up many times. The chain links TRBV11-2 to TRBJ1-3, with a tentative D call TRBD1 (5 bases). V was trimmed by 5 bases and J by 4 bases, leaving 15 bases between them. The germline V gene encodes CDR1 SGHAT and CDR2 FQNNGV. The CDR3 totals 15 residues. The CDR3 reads CASSLGGAPGNTIYF. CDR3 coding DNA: TGTGCCAGCAGCCTTGGAGGGGCGCCGGGAAACACCATATATTTT.

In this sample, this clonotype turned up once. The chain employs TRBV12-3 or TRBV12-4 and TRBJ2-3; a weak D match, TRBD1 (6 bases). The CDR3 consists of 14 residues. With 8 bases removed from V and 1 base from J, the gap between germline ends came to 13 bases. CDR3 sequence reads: CASLQGFRTDTQYF. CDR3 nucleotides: TGTGCCAGCCTACAGGGATTCCGCACAGATACGCAGTATTTT.

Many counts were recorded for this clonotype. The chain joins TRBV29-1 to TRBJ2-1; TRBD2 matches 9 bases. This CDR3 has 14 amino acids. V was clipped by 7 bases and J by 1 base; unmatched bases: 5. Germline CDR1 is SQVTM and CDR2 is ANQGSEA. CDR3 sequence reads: CSDQAGGSYNEQFF. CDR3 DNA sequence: TGCAGCGATCAAGCGGGAGGATCCTACAATGAGCAGTTCTTC.

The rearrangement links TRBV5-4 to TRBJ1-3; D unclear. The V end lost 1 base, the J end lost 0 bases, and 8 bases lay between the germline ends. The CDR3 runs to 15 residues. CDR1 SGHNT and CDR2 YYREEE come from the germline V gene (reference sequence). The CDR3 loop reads CASSLLGDSGNTIYF. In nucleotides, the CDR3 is TGTGCCAGCAGCTTGCTAGGCGACTCTGGAAACACCATATATTTT. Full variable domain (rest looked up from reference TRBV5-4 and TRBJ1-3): ETGVTQSPTHLIKTRGQQVTLRCSSQSGHNTVSWYQQALGQGPQFIFQYYREEENGRGNFPPRFSGLQFPNYSSELNVNALELDDSALYLCASSLLGDSGNTIYFGEGSWLTVV.

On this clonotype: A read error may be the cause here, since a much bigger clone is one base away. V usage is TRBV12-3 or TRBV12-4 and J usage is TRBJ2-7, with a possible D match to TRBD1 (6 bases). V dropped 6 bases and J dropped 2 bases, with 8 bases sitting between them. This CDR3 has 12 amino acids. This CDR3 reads CASSYRAYEQYF. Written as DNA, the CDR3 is TGTGCCAGCAGCTACAGGGCCTACGAGCAGTACTTC.

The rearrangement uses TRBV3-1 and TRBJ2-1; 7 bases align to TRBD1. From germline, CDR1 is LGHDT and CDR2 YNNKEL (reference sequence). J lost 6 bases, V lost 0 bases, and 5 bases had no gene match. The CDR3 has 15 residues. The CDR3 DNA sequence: TGTGCCAGCAGCCAAGAAATTTGGACAGGCAATGAGCAGTTCTTC. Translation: CASSQEIWTGNEQFF.

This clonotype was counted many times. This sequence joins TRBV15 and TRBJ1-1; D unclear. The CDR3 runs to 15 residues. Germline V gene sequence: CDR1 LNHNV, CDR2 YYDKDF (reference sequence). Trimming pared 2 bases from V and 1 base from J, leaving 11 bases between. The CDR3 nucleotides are TGTGCCACCAGCAGACTCGCTACAGCGAACACTGAAGCTTTCTTT. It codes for CATSRLATANTEAFF.

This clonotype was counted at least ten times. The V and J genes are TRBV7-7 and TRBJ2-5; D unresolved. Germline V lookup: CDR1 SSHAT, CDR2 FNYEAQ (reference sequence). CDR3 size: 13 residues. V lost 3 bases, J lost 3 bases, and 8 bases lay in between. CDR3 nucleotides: TGTGCCAGCAGCTTTAGTGGGGAAGAGACCCAGTACTTC. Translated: CASSFSGEETQYF.